One sample yielded the 27 T cell receptor beta chains listed below, sequenced in a study of OX40 agonist ivuxolimab in advanced cancers. The repertoire was sequenced with immunoSEQ multiplex PCR; TCRdb's copy has only in-frame clones and lacks some. The table lists approximately 41,000 clones, over 80% of them singletons. Sequencing was performed on CD4+ or CD8+ T cells sorted from blood, taken in a trial of the OX40 agonist ivuxolimab. The receptors were gathered from an adult with an advanced solid tumor such as melanoma, head and neck, liver or kidney cancer.

V and J are TRBV29-1 and TRBJ1-2; D possibly corresponds to TRBD1 (5 bases). Trimming stripped 0 bases from V and 4 bases from J, with 27 bases between. The CDR3 spans 19 residues. Germline assignment: CDR1 SQVTM and CDR2 ANQGSEA. CDR3 nucleotide sequence: TGCAGCGTTGAAGATCATCTCCCGAGACAGCCTCAAATGGTCTATGGCTACACCTTC. This codes for CSVEDHLPRQPQMVYGYTF.

The chain joins TRBV29-1 to TRBJ2-3; no clear D gene. Per germline, CDR1 SQVTM and CDR2 ANQGSEA. The CDR3 is made up of 13 amino acids. Trimming stripped 4 bases from V and 2 bases from J, with 10 bases between. This CDR3 is CSVAYTFTDTQYF. The DNA for the CDR3 is TGCAGCGTTGCTTACACTTTCACAGATACGCAGTATTTT.

This clone was seen only once. This chain uses TRBV9 with TRBJ1-2; weak D call: TRBD1 (6 bases). Germline V lookup: CDR1 SGDLS, CDR2 YYNGEE. Trimming shortened V by 0 bases and J by 6 bases, and 12 bases separated the two germline ends. CDR3 size: 14 residues. CDR3 in DNA: TGTGCCAGCAGCGTAGGGGACAACTCCCATGGCTACACCTTC. Protein product: CASSVGDNSHGYTF.

This clone was recorded only once. V and J are TRBV18 and TRBJ2-7, with 14 bases that match TRBD2. The CDR3 runs to 17 residues. CDR1 and CDR2 from the germline V gene are KGHSH and LQKENI. Trimming took 3 bases from V and 0 from J; bases not matched to a gene: 4. In DNA form, the CDR3 reads TGTGCCAGCTCACCCGGGACTAGCGGGGGTAGCTCCTACGAGCAGTACTTC. Amino acids: CASSPGTSGGSSYEQYF.

The rearrangement joins TRBV5-1 to TRBJ2-1; 10 bases are shared with TRBD2. Germline V gene lookup returns CDR1 SGHRS and CDR2 YFSETQ. The CDR3 is 16 residues long. V trimming: 0 bases; J trimming: 8 bases; junction bases outside the gene matches: 8. The CDR3 region is CASSLAPSGRRDEQFF. CDR3 in DNA: TGCGCCAGCAGCTTGGCCCCTAGCGGGAGACGGGATGAGCAGTTCTTC.

This clone was seen a single time. The V gene is TRBV5-1, the J gene TRBJ2-7; tentatively, D is TRBD2 (6 bases). There are 17 residues in the CDR3. Germline V CDR1 and CDR2: SGHRS, YFSETQ. Trimming shortened V by 1 base and J by 3 bases, and 20 bases separated the two germline ends. The CDR3 spells CASSLWGGDLPNYEQYF. Here the CDR3 DNA reads TGCGCCAGCAGCTTGTGGGGCGGGGACTTACCGAACTACGAGCAGTACTTC.

V usage is TRBV6-6 and J usage is TRBJ1-2, with a possible D match to TRBD1 (5 bases). Germline CDR1 is MNHNY and CDR2 is SVGAGI (reference sequence). Trimming pared 6 bases from V and 6 bases from J, leaving 14 bases between. This CDR3 region has 13 residues. The CDR3 spells CASSRGLKDGYTF. The CDR3 DNA reads TGTGCCAGCAGCCGGGGCTTAAAGGATGGCTACACCTTC.

V and J are TRBV12-5 and TRBJ2-2; unclear D gene. Trimming cost V 1 base and J 6 bases, with 3 bases left between them. Per the germline V gene, CDR1 is LGHNT and CDR2 is FRNRAP. The CDR3 has 12 residues. The CDR3 loop reads CASGLGAGELFF. Written as DNA, the CDR3 is TGTGCTAGTGGTTTGGGCGCCGGGGAGCTGTTTTTT.

The chain couples TRBV7-9 to TRBJ2-3; the match to TRBD2 covers 9 bases. Germline V gives CDR1 SEHNR, CDR2 FQNEAQ (reference sequence). With V trimmed by 0 bases and J by 2 bases, 3 bases remained unmatched. The CDR3 extends over 16 amino acids. CDR3 loop: CASSLALAGPTDTQYF. The DNA for the CDR3 is TGTGCCAGCAGCTTAGCACTAGCGGGCCCCACAGATACGCAGTATTTT.

The chain employs TRBV2 and TRBJ2-2, with 11 bases lining up with TRBD2. The J segment lost 4 bases and the V segment lost 0 bases, leaving 7 bases of the junction unmatched. The CDR3 length is 18 residues. Germline CDR1 is SNHLY and CDR2 is FYNNEI. The DNA for the CDR3 is TGTGCCAGCAGTGAAGCGCGCCTAGCGGGAGGAGGCACCGGGGAGCTGTTTTTT. Amino acids: CASSEARLAGGGTGELFF.

The V gene is TRBV6-5, the J gene TRBJ1-1; no reliable D call. CDR3 length: 13 residues. CDR1 and CDR2 from the germline V gene are MNHEY and SVGAGI. V lost 6 bases and J 0 bases, leaving 8 bases between the germline ends. CDR3 region: CASSLYMNTEAFF. The CDR3 DNA sequence: TGTGCCAGCAGCTTATACATGAACACTGAAGCTTTCTTT.

The chain is built from TRBV10-3 and TRBJ2-1; D gene unclear. Germline loops: CDR1 ENHRY, CDR2 SYGVKD. V dropped 6 bases and J dropped 8 bases, with 8 bases sitting between them. The CDR3 is 11 residues long. The CDR3 loop reads CAIRGTDEQFF. CDR3 in DNA: TGTGCCATCAGGGGTACGGATGAGCAGTTCTTC.

The chain employs TRBV2 and TRBJ2-1; 10 bases fit TRBD2. CDR1 is SNHLY, CDR2 FYNNEI, per germline. V trimming: 6 bases; J trimming: 5 bases; junction bases outside the gene matches: 4. This CDR3 region has 14 residues. In DNA form, the CDR3 reads TGTGCCAGCAGCCTAGCGGGAGCGAACAATGAGCAGTTCTTC. Translating it yields CASSLAGANNEQFF.

The chain employs TRBV5-5 and TRBJ1-4; D is unclear. Trimming removed 2 bases from V and 8 bases from J, with 16 bases in between. The CDR3 extends over 15 amino acids. Germline loops: CDR1 SGHKS, CDR2 YYEKEE (reference sequence). In DNA form, the CDR3 reads TGTGCCAGCAGCTTAGAATTGCATCCGCGAGAAAAACTGTTTTTT. This translates into CASSLELHPREKLFF.

The chain recombines TRBV28 with TRBJ1-4; 7 bases line up with TRBD1. Germline V gene lookup returns CDR1 MDHEN and CDR2 SYDVKM. V lost 2 bases, J lost 6 bases, and 9 bases stayed unmatched. The CDR3 is 16 residues long. In DNA, the CDR3 is TGTGCCAGCAGTTTACTAGGTGGAGGGGGCGATGAAAAACTGTTTTTT. This translates into CASSLLGGGGDEKLFF.

This clone was seen once. The J gene is TRBJ2-2, the V gene TRBV6-5; D not resolved. The CDR3 has 15 amino acids. V was trimmed by 1 base and J by 1 base, leaving 7 bases between them. Germline CDR1 reads MNHEY; CDR2 reads SVGAGI. DNA of the CDR3: TGTGCCAGCAGTTACTTCTTGGTGAACACCGGGGAGCTGTTTTTT. It is translated as CASSYFLVNTGELFF.

This clone turned up a few times. The chain links TRBV2 to TRBJ2-5; perhaps TRBD1 as D (5 bases). Germline CDR1 and CDR2: SNHLY and FYNNEI. Trimming stripped 5 bases from V and 4 bases from J, with 14 bases between. CDR3 size: 14 residues. The CDR3 region has the DNA TGTGCCAGCAGTCGAGACTCTAGGGGAGAGACCCAGTACTTC. This codes for CASSRDSRGETQYF.

The chain uses TRBV6-1 and TRBJ2-7; D possibly corresponds to TRBD2 (5 bases). With 1 base removed from V and 5 bases from J, the gap between germline ends came to 24 bases. Germline-derived CDR1 and CDR2 are MNHNS and SASEGT. The length of the CDR3 is 18 residues. CDR3: CASSEGYGEIKGTNEQYF. CDR3 in DNA: TGTGCCAGCAGTGAAGGTTATGGGGAGATAAAGGGAACTAACGAGCAGTACTTC.

The gene calls are TRBV28 and TRBJ1-4, with a tentative D call TRBD1 (5 bases). Trimming removed 6 bases at V and 3 bases at J, with 11 bases between. Germline CDR1 MDHEN, CDR2 SYDVKM. CDR3 length equals 14 residues. Here the CDR3 reads CASSSGLANEKLFF. In nucleotides, the CDR3 is TGTGCCAGCAGCTCAGGGTTGGCTAATGAAAAACTGTTTTTT.

This clone was counted once. This chain uses TRBV4-1 with TRBJ2-3; 9 bases line up with TRBD2. From germline, CDR1 is MGHRA and CDR2 YSYEKL. This CDR3 has 15 residues. V lost 4 bases and J lost 2; bases outside the gene matches: 4. CDR3 nucleotides: TGCGCCAGCAGCCCGACTAGCGGCGACACAGATACGCAGTATTTT. It specifies CASSPTSGDTDTQYF.

This clone was recorded a few times. V gene TRBV10-3 combines with J gene TRBJ1-2; D may be TRBD1 (6 bases). Trimming shortened V by 7 bases and J by 4 bases, and 13 bases separated the two germline ends. This CDR3 comprises 13 residues. The germline V gene has CDR1 ENHRY and CDR2 SYGVKD. CDR3 residues: CAITARGTYGYTF. The CDR3 DNA is TGTGCCATCACTGCCAGGGGCACCTATGGCTACACCTTC.

This clone was seen a few times. This chain's CDR3 is CASHEGVMRTEAFF. CDR3 in DNA: TGCGCCAGCCACGAAGGGGTGATGAGGACTGAAGCTTTCTTT. The rearrangement links TRBV5-1 to TRBJ1-1, with D perhaps TRBD1 (5 bases). The germline V gene encodes CDR1 SGHRS and CDR2 YFSETQ. This CDR3 region has 14 residues. With 7 bases removed from V and 5 bases from J, the gap between germline ends came to 18 bases.

The rearrangement links TRBV5-4 to TRBJ1-1; D perhaps matches TRBD1 (5 bases). The CDR3 totals 17 residues. Germline loops: CDR1 SGHNT, CDR2 YYREEE (reference sequence). Between the trimmed V and J ends, which lost 4 bases and 4 bases, there was a span of 23 bases. Here the CDR3 DNA reads TGTGCCAGCAGCCCGTCCGGCGGGGACCACTCCTTCACTGAAGCTTTCTTT. It is translated as CASSPSGGDHSFTEAFF.

The rearrangement uses TRBV7-4 and TRBJ2-7, with no clear D. Germline values: CDR1 SGHVT, CDR2 SQSDAQ. The CDR3 is made up of 15 amino acids. The V end was cut by 5 bases, the J end by 2 bases, with 16 bases between. The CDR3 DNA follows: TGTGCCAGCAGCCCCCGGATCGTAACCCCCTACGAGCAGTACTTC. Translated: CASSPRIVTPYEQYF.

This clone was seen a few times. The gene calls are TRBV16 and TRBJ1-2, with D possibly TRBD1 on 5 matching bases. This CDR3 region has 14 residues. V gave up 4 bases and J gave up 8 bases, with 17 bases separating them. The V gene's germline CDR1 is KGHSY and CDR2 FQNENV. The DNA for the CDR3 is TGTGCCAGCAGCCCCCAACCCGGGGGAGGGGGCTACACCTTC. It codes for CASSPQPGGGGYTF.

In its sample, this clone was seen once. The chain recombines TRBV29-1 with TRBJ1-2; TRBD1 matches at 7 bases. The CDR3 is 14 residues long. The germline CDR1 and CDR2 sequences are SQVTM and ANQGSEA. V lost 4 bases, J lost 7 bases, and 12 bases stayed unmatched. The CDR3 spells CSVAYRDSKTGYTF. CDR3 coding DNA: TGCAGCGTTGCATACCGGGACAGTAAGACTGGCTACACCTTC. Complete variable domain (other parts from reference TRBV29-1 and TRBJ1-2): SAVISQKPSRDICQRGTSLTIQCQVDSQVTMMFWYRQQPGQSLTLIATANQGSEATYESGFVIDKFPISRPNLTFSTLTVSNMSPEDSSIYLCSVAYRDSKTGYTFGSGTRLTVV.

The chain links TRBV9 to TRBJ2-5; no clear D. The end of the DNA aligns better with TRBJ2-7, so the J call may be wrong. Per germline, CDR1 SGDLS and CDR2 YYNGEE. The CDR3 has 14 residues. CDR3 in DNA: TGTGCCAGCAGCTCGGGCCCCTCGCCTTACGAGCAGTACTTC. Translation: CASSSGPSPYEQYF.